These 2 T cell receptor beta chains share one sample of origin, sequenced in a study of STAT3 mutations in large granular lymphocyte leukemia. Whole-study findings and limits: Every T-LGLL patient had at least one immunodominant TCRbeta clonotype.

Their cognate antigens are unknown. TCRdb's copy holds only in-frame clones and misses some; the assay was immunoSEQ multiplex PCR. The sample holds around 10,000 clones; around nine tenths are singletons and the top ten take around two fifths. Input material: peripheral blood mononuclear cells. These receptors were collected from a man between 60 and 75 years old with T-cell large granular lymphocyte leukemia. Some clones in this sample may be carry-over from other donors' samples.

The chain combines TRBV5-1 with TRBJ1-4; D is uncertain. The CDR3 spans 13 residues. Germline V lookup: CDR1 SGHRS, CDR2 YFSETQ. V lost 4 bases to trimming and J lost 6 bases, with 10 bases between them. CDR3 in amino acids: CASSQATDEKLFF. The CDR3 DNA reads as TGCGCCAGCAGCCAGGCAACGGATGAAAAACTGTTTTTT.

The chain carries TRBV4-2 and TRBJ2-7; D is unresolved. The CDR3 is 13 residues long. Per germline, CDR1 LGHNA and CDR2 YNFKEQ. V lost 3 bases, J lost 1 base, and 7 bases lay in between. The CDR3 loop reads CASSQPTSYEQYF. The CDR3 nucleotides read TGTGCCAGCAGCCAGCCCACATCCTACGAGCAGTACTTC.